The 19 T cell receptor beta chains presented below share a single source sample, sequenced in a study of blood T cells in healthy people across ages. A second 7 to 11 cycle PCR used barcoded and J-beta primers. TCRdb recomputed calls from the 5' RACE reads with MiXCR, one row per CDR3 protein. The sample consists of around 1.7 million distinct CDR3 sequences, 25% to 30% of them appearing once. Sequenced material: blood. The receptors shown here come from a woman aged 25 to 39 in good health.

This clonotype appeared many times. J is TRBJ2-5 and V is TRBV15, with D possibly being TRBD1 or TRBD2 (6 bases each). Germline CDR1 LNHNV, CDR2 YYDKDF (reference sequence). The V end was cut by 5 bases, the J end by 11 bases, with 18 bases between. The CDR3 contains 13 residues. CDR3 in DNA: TGTGCCACCAGCGGAACTCGGGGGCTAGGGCAGTACTTC. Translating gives CATSGTRGLGQYF. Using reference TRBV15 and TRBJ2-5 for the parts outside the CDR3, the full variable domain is DAMVIQNPRYQVTQFGKPVTLSCSQTLNHNVMYWYQQKSSQAPKLLFHYYDKDFNNEADTPDNFQSRRPNTSFCFLDIRSPGLGDTAMYLCATSGTRGLGQYFGPGTRLLVL.

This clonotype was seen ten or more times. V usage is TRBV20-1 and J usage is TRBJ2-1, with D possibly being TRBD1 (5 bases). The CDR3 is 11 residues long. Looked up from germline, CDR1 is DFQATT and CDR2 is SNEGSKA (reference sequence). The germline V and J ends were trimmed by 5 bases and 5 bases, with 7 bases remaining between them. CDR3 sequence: CSAGANNEQFF. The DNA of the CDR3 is TGCAGTGCTGGGGCTAACAATGAGCAGTTCTTC.

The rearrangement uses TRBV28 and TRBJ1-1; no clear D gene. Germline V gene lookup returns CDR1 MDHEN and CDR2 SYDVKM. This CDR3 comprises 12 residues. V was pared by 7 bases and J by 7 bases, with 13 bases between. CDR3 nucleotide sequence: TGTGCCAGCAACCGGTGGCAAGGTGAAGCTTTCTTT. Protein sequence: CASNRWQGEAFF.

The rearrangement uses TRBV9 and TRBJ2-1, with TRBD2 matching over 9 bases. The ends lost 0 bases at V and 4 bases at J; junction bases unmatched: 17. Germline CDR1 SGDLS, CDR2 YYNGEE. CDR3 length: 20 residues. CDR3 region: CASSVGWDGLASPIYNEQFF. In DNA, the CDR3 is TGTGCCAGCAGCGTAGGATGGGATGGACTAGCGAGCCCTATATACAATGAGCAGTTCTTC.

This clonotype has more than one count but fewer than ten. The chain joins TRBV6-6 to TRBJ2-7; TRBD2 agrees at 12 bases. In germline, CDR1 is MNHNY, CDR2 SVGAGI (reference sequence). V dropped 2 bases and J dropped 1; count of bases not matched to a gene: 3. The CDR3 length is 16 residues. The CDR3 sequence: CASSYKTSGGSYEQYF. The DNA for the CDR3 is TGTGCCAGCAGTTACAAGACTAGCGGGGGATCCTACGAGCAGTACTTC.

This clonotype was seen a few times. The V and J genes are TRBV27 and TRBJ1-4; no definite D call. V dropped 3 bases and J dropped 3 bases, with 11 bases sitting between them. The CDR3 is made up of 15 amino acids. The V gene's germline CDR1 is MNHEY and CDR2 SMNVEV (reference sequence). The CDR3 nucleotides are TGTGCCAGCAGTTTCTTCGGAACAGCTAATGAAAAACTGTTTTTT. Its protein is CASSFFGTANEKLFF.

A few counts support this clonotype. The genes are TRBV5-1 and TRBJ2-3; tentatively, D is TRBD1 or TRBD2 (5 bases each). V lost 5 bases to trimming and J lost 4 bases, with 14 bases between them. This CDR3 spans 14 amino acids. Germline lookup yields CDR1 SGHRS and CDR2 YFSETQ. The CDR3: CASRKGDGADTQYF. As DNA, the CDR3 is TGCGCCAGCAGAAAAGGGGACGGAGCAGATACGCAGTATTTT.

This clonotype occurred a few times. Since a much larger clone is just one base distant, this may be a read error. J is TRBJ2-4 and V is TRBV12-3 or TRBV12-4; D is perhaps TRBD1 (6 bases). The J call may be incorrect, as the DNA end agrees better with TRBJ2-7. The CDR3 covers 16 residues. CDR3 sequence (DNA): TGTGCCGGCACGACCTCCGATGGGGGCGGATTATACGAGCAGTACTTC. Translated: CAGTTSDGGGLYEQYF.

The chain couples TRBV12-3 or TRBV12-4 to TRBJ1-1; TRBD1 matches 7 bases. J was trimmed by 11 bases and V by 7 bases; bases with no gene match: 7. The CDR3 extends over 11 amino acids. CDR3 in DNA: TGTGCCAGCACCTTAACAGGGGAGGCTTTCTTT. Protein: CASTLTGEAFF.

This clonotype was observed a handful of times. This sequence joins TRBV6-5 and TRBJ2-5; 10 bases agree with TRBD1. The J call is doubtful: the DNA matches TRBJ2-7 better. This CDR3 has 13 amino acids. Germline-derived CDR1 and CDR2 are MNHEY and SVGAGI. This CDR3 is CASGQGGLNEQYF. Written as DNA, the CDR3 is TGTGCCAGCGGACAGGGGGGTTTAAACGAGCAGTACTTC.

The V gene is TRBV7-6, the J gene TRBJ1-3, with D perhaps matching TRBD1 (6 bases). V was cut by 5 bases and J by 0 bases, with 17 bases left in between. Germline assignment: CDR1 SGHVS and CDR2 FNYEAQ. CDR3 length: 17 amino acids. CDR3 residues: CASSRSLPGASGNTIYF. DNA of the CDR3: TGTGCCAGCAGCCGGAGCCTGCCGGGGGCCTCTGGAAACACCATATATTTT.

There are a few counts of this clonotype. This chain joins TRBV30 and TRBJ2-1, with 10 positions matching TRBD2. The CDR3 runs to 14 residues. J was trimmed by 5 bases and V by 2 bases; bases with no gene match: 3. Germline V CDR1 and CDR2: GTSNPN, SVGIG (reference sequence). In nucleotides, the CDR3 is TGTGCCTGGAGTAAGAGCGGGGGGGACAATGAGCAGTTCTTC. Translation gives CAWSKSGGDNEQFF.

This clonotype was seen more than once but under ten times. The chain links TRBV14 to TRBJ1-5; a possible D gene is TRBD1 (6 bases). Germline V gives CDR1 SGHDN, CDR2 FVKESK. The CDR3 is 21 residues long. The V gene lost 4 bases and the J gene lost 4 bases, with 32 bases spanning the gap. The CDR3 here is CASSPRGRTPREMEENQPQHF. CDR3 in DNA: TGTGCCAGCAGCCCCAGGGGACGCACCCCCAGGGAAATGGAGGAAAATCAGCCCCAGCATTTT.

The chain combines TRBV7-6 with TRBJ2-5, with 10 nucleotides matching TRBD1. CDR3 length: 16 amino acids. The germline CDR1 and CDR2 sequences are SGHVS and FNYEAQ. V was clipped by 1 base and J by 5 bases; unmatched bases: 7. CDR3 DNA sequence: TGTGCCAGCAGCTTAGTCGACAGGGGGCAAGGGGAGACCCAGTACTTC. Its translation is CASSLVDRGQGETQYF.

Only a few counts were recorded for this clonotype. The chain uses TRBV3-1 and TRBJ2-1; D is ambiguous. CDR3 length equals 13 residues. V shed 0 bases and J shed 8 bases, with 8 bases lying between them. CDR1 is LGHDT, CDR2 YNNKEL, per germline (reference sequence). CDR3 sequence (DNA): TGTGCCAGCAGCCAAGAGGTGAGCCATGAGCAGTTCTTC. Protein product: CASSQEVSHEQFF.

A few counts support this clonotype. CDR3 DNA: TGCAGCGCCAGAGGATTGGCGGGCGTAGACAGGGGTAGTGGAGAGACCCAGTACTTC. Translating gives CSARGLAGVDRGSGETQYF. The gene calls are TRBV29-1 and TRBJ2-5; 8 nucleotides align to TRBD1. Germline CDR1 and CDR2: SQVTM and ANQGSEA. The CDR3 has 19 amino acids. V lost 7 bases and J lost 4; bases outside the gene matches: 26.

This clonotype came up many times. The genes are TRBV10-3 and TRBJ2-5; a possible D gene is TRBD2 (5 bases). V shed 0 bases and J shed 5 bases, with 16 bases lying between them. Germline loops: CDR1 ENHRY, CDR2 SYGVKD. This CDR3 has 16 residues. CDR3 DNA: TGTGCCATCAGTGAGTCCGAGCGGTCCTGGCGTGAGACCCAGTACTTC. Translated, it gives CAISESERSWRETQYF.

The CDR3 nucleotides are TGCGCCAGCAGCGACCCGGGACTAGCCGACGAGCAGTACTTC. Its protein product is CASSDPGLADEQYF. The J gene is TRBJ2-7, the V gene TRBV5-1; 9 bases fit TRBD2. Germline V gene sequence: CDR1 SGHRS, CDR2 YFSETQ. With V trimmed by 4 bases and J by 5 bases, 7 bases remained unmatched. The CDR3 covers 14 residues.

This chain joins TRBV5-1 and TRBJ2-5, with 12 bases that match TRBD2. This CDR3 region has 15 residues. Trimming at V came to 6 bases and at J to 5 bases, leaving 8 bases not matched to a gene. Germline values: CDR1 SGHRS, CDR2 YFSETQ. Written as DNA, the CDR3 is TGCGCCAGCATCTCCGGGACTAGCGGGCTGGAGACCCAGTACTTC. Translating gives CASISGTSGLETQYF.